The clone carrying this TCR beta chain occurred once. Its antigen remains unknown. This could be a read error, since a much larger clone is one nucleotide away. It was with a sample-barcoded 5' primer and a J-beta primer mix that a second PCR of roughly 6 to 12 cycles was run. Every sample gave at least 3 million paired-end reads containing CDR3. TCRdb reprocessed the 5' RACE reads via MiXCR and lists one record per CDR3 protein. Among approximately 900,000 distinct CDR3 sequences listed, 45% to 50% were seen once. RNA extraction gave at least 5.5 micrograms of total RNA per sample. The sample originates from a study of blood T cells in healthy people across ages. Study-wide findings and caveats: Unsorted PBMC input precluded a conclusive naive versus antigen-experienced comparison. Whereas aged donors had fewer naive CD4+ cells, long-lived donors had more of them and higher diversity.

CDR1 MGHRA and CDR2 YSYEKL come from the germline V gene. The CDR3 runs 13 residues. The chain has TRBV4-1 and TRBJ2-1; D possibly matches TRBD1 or TRBD2 (5 bases each). The specimen was blood. The source of this sequence is a man aged 30 to 45 in good health. In nucleotides, the CDR3 is TGCGCCGGCAGCCAAATAACGAGGGGAGAGCAGTTCTTC. The encoded protein is CAGSQITRGEQFF.